The present T cell receptor beta chain was sequenced within a study of early T cells in non-severe SARS-CoV-2 infection. Turning to this clonotype: The antigen is not known.

The TCR library protocol was used to attach unique molecular identifiers. These identifiers were attached to individual cDNA molecules. TCRdb passed the 5' RACE reads through MiXCR, listing each CDR3 protein once. In the table there are tens of thousands of distinct CDR3 sequences, roughly 6% of which are singletons. The study's findings and limits: Anti-spike CD8 responses were favored in VDJdb matching, and private and CD4 specificities were missed.

Germline V gives CDR1 DFQATT, CDR2 SNEGSKA (reference sequence). J was trimmed by 0 bases and V by 2 bases; bases with no gene match: 6. This CDR3 is built from 15 residues. Sequenced input: whole blood. The chain couples TRBV20-1 to TRBJ2-5; 7 bases agree with TRBD2. This receptor was identified in an adult who was a healthcare worker with PCR-confirmed SARS-CoV-2 infection or an uninfected control (not recorded which). Here the CDR3 reads CSARRSGTYQETQYF. In DNA form, the CDR3 reads TGCAGTGCTAGAAGAAGCGGGACGTACCAAGAGACCCAGTACTTC.